The entry below gives a single TCR beta chain sequence along with its context. Participants came from about two dozen US areas, aged about 18 to 89 years. Membership in each cohort depended on participant-reported clinical history. For recovered donors of Cohort 3, there were two negative PCRs, clearance, or symptom resolution. Here immunoSEQ multiplex PCR was the method, and the copy in TCRdb shows in-frame clones only, minus some. The sample includes roughly 330,000 clones, around 90% seen only once; the top ten take less than 6.5%. CDR1 and CDR2 (germline): SGHTS, YDEGEE. The J segment lost 3 bases and the V segment lost 4 bases, leaving 6 bases of the junction unmatched. This CDR3 has 14 amino acids. This sample was included in a study of blood T cell repertoires in COVID-19.

Input material: PBMCs or T cells enriched from blood (not recorded which). The receptor was derived from a man aged 25-45 years who had recovered from COVID-19. The gene calls are TRBV5-8 and TRBJ2-7; 8 bases agree with TRBD1. In DNA form, the CDR3 reads TGTGCCAGCAGCCACCGCGGACAGGGCTACGAGCAGTACTTC. It yields the protein CASSHRGQGYEQYF.